This T cell receptor beta chain is drawn from a study of cytomegalovirus exposure and HLA in healthy donors. 60 Vbeta and 13 Jbeta primers were used in PCR. TCRdb's table, derived via immunoSEQ multiplex PCR, lists solely in-frame clones and lacks some. Among some 91,000 clones, around four fifths were seen once, and the ten largest hold around 0.76%. Only one count was recorded for this clone. The specimen sequenced was PBMCs. The origin of this receptor is a woman aged 55 to 70 in good health and CMV-seronegative.

The CDR3 is CASSQAQGTSYGYTF. The CDR3 DNA is TGCGCCAGCAGCCAAGCCCAGGGGACCTCCTATGGCTACACCTTC. V and J are TRBV4-3 and TRBJ1-2, with D possibly TRBD1 on 6 matching bases. The CDR3 spans 15 residues. Germline CDR1 and CDR2: LGHNA and YSLEER. V lost 1 base, J lost 4 bases, and 13 bases lay in between.